This T cell receptor beta chain was sequenced in a study of high-grade serous ovarian cancer treatment subgroups. Study-level information: On average, just over 14,000 reads and 7,000 to 8,000 unique TCR beta rearrangements were obtained per sample. General observations from the study: These tumor repertoires lack spatial information from bulk sequencing. Clonal relatedness tracked neoantigen level, and by trend copy number and mutation load. Tumors within one patient showed repertoire similarity of about 0.095 to 0.79.

A remark on this clone: Its matching antigen is unknown.

Germline V CDR1 and CDR2: ENHRY, SYGVKD. Between the trimmed V and J ends, which lost 7 bases and 7 bases, there was a span of 20 bases. This CDR3 comprises 14 residues. Tumor tissue was taken before any definitive surgery or chemotherapy was given. Sequencing used immunoSEQ multiplex PCR; TCRdb keeps in-frame clones, though not all of them. This sample yields 15,000 to 20,000 clones, of which 73% are seen a single time; approximately 4.5% belongs to the top ten. The receptor was isolated from a human donor with high-grade serous ovarian cancer. The V and J genes are TRBV10-3 and TRBJ2-7; weak D call: TRBD2 (7 bases). Sequenced material: tumor tissue. In nucleotides, the CDR3 is TGTGCCATCAACCTAGAGGGGGGGGGCAGTGAGCAGTACTTC. As protein: CAINLEGGGSEQYF.